The rows below give T cell receptor beta chains drawn from one sample of a study of blood T cell repertoires in COVID-19. Clones were sequenced by immunoSEQ multiplex PCR, and TCRdb holds only the in-frame ones, with some missing. Seen here are under 80,000 clones, about 80% observed once, and the top ten hold 32%. Material for sequencing was peripheral blood. These receptor sequences come from a human donor in a cohort sampled during active COVID-19. Both conserved end residues are part of each CDR3. A D gene is named only where the DNA matches it firmly. Clone sizes are given selectively: once, few, many, or a class where the clone is expanded.

D	V	size	J	CDR3	DNA
NA	TRBV4-2	NA	TRBJ2-7	CASSQDRRGFNEQYF	TGTGCCAGCAGCCAAGATCGCCGAGGTTTTAACGAGCAGTACTTC
NA	TRBV20-1	NA	TRBJ2-5	CSARALETQYF	TGCAGTGCTAGAGCCTTGGAGACCCAGTACTTC
TRBD2	TRBV7-8	NA	TRBJ2-3	CASSKLAGGPRNTDTQYF	TGTGCCAGCAGCAAGCTAGCGGGAGGGCCTAGAAACACAGATACGCAGTATTTT
NA	TRBV6-1	NA	TRBJ1-5	CASSEYGSLGDSNQPQHF	TGTGCCAGCAGTGAATATGGATCCCTAGGGGATAGCAATCAGCCCCAGCATTTT
NA	TRBV5-1	few	TRBJ1-3	CASSPRGPGSGGNTIYF	TGCGCCAGCAGCCCCAGGGGACCAGGAAGTGGCGGAAACACCATATATTTT
TRBD2	TRBV7-9	few	TRBJ2-1	CASSLGLAGGNSYNEQFF	TGTGCCAGCAGCTTAGGACTAGCGGGAGGCAATTCCTACAATGAGCAGTTCTTC
NA	TRBV18	NA	TRBJ1-2	CASSPSGARRYGYTF	TGTGCCAGCTCACCTTCAGGGGCTCGCCGTTATGGCTACACCTTC
TRBD2	TRBV7-3	NA	TRBJ2-5	CASSMTSGSGGTQYF	TGTGCCAGCAGCATGACTAGCGGGAGTGGTGGGACCCAGTACTTC
TRBD1	TRBV5-1	NA	TRBJ2-2	CASSSPRTGGNTGELFF	TGCGCCAGCAGCTCGCCCCGAACAGGGGGCAACACCGGGGAGCTGTTTTTT
TRBD1	TRBV18	NA	TRBJ2-3	CASSAGGARSDTQYF	TGTGCCAGCTCAGCAGGGGGCGCACGATCAGATACGCAGTATTTT
TRBD1	TRBV13	NA	TRBJ2-5	CASSWGQGKETQYF	TGTGCCAGCAGCTGGGGACAGGGAAAAGAGACCCAGTACTTC
TRBD1	TRBV24-1	NA	TRBJ1-2	CATSPGTGAGGYTF	TGTGCCACCAGTCCCGGGACAGGGGCCGGTGGCTACACCTTC
TRBD2	TRBV7-8	once	TRBJ2-7	CASSSPGLAGDYEQYF	TGTGCCAGCAGCTCTCCGGGACTAGCGGGAGACTACGAGCAGTACTTC
TRBD1	TRBV5-1	NA	TRBJ1-1	CASSRTGTGVNTEAFF	TGCGCCAGCAGCCGGACCGGGACAGGGGTGAACACTGAAGCTTTCTTT
NA	TRBV11-2	NA	TRBJ2-1	CASSLEGEEYNEQFF	TGTGCCAGCAGCTTAGAAGGGGAGGAGTACAATGAGCAGTTCTTC
NA	TRBV12-3/TRBV12-4	few	TRBJ2-1	CASSLALDSWFF	TGTGCCAGCAGTTTAGCGCTGGACTCTTGGTTCTTC
NA	TRBV6-5	NA	TRBJ1-1	CASSPVGMMNTEAFF	TGTGCCAGCTCCCCGGTGGGCATGATGAACACTGAAGCTTTCTTT
TRBD1	TRBV28	NA	TRBJ1-3	CAVRTGPSGNTIYF	TGTGCCGTGCGGACAGGGCCCTCTGGAAACACCATATATTTT
NA	TRBV7-9	many	TRBJ2-1	CASSPIDFFSYNEQFF	TGTGCCAGCAGCCCGATCGACTTCTTCTCCTACAATGAGCAGTTCTTC
TRBD1	TRBV4-1	NA	TRBJ1-2	CASSPQTTGLDYGYTF	TGCGCCAGCAGCCCACAGACGACAGGGTTGGACTATGGCTACACCTTC
TRBD1	TRBV7-2	NA	TRBJ2-7	CASSPRTGYEQYF	TGTGCCAGCAGCCCTCGGACAGGCTACGAGCAGTACTTC
TRBD2	TRBV2	NA	TRBJ2-7	CASRRGGSSYEQYF	TGTGCCAGCAGAAGGGGCGGGAGCTCCTACGAGCAGTACTTC